This TCR beta chain was documented in a study of T cell repertoires in cytomegalovirus infection. MiXCR, run by TCRdb on the reads, gives a single entry per CDR3 protein. The data contain some 920,000 distinct CDR3 sequences, 31% of them seen just once; the ten biggest clones take up 11% to 15%. V was clipped by 0 bases and J by 7 bases, with 15 bases between them. This CDR3 is built from 15 residues. On this clonotype: Its antigen is undetermined. This may be a read error: a much more frequent sequence differs by one nucleotide.

The source of this sequence is a human donor in good health (CMV status not recorded). Some clones in this sample may be carry-over from other donors' samples. The chain joins TRBV12-3 or TRBV12-4 to TRBJ2-5; tentatively, D is TRBD2 (6 bases). The sequences come from cultured CD8+ T cells from PBMCs, collected from culture after CMV antigen stimulation. This CDR3 reads CASSLAWLVGGTQYF. For the CDR3, the DNA is TGTGCCAGCAGTTTAGCATGGCTAGTGGGAGGGACCCAGTACTTC.